This T cell receptor (beta chain) was observed in a study of control samples from healthy donors and cancer patients. V gave up 3 bases and J gave up 4 bases; unmatched junction bases: 7. CDR3 size: 15 residues. Germline V gene sequence: CDR1 MDHEN, CDR2 SYDVKM. Data came from immunoSEQ multiplex PCR; TCRdb stores just in-frame clones and leaves some out. The sample shows 95,000 to 150,000 clones, roughly 90% of them seen only once. The chain links TRBV28 to TRBJ2-7; 9 bases map to TRBD1. The source material was blood. The sequence was collected from a young woman in good health. The CDR3 sequence is CASSLAGTGQYEQYF. The CDR3 nucleotides read TGTGCCAGCAGTTTGGCGGGGACAGGGCAATACGAGCAGTACTTC.